The sequence of this T cell receptor (beta chain) was determined in a study of OX40 agonist ivuxolimab in advanced cancers. In the study overall: Dose-escalation patients suffered from hepatocellular carcinoma, melanoma, renal cell or head and neck cancer.

TCRdb's table, derived via immunoSEQ multiplex PCR, lists solely in-frame clones and lacks some. The sample contains approximately 70,000 clones, roughly 73% of which appear only once. Germline V CDR1 and CDR2: MNHNS, SASEGT. Trimming removed 1 base from V and 4 bases from J; junction bases left unmatched: 7. The CDR3 has 16 residues. This chain uses TRBV6-1 with TRBJ2-5; the match to TRBD2 covers 9 bases. This sequence originates from an adult with an advanced solid tumor such as melanoma, head and neck, liver or kidney cancer. Sequencing was performed on CD4+ or CD8+ T cells sorted from blood, taken in a trial of the OX40 agonist ivuxolimab. The CDR3 here is CASSEEAGGPPETQYF. CDR3 DNA: TGTGCCAGCAGTGAAGAGGCGGGGGGGCCCCCAGAGACCCAGTACTTC.